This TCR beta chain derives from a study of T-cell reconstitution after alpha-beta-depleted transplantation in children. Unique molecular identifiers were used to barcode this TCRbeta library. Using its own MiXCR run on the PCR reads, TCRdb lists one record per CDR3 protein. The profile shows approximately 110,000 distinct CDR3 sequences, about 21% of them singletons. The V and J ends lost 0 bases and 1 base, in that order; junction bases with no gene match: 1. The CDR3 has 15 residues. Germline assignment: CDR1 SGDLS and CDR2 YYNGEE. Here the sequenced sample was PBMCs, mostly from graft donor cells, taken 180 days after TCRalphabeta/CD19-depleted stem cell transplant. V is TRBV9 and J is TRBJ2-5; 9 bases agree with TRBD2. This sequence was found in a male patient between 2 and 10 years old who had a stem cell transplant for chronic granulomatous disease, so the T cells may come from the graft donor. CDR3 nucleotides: TGTGCCAGCAGCGTAGCTAGCGGGGTCCAAGAGACCCAGTACTTC. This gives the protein CASSVASGVQETQYF.